Listed here are 28 T cell receptor beta chains from one sample, sequenced in a study of tumor and adjacent non-tumor tissue in lung cancer (dated by TCRdb to the late 2010s). RNA was isolated from bulk, unsorted tissue, and RNA quality was assessed with a NanoDrop ND-1000 and an Agilent 2100. Library generation was performed with multiplex PCR. The sequencer listed for this sample is Illumina HiSeq 2500. TCRbeta libraries were built by three rounds of nested PCR using primers (Table S4), following protocols modified from ARM-PCR. TCRdb reworked the public reads: Q25 trimming with fastp, MiXCR clone assembly, productive beta chains retained. Every distinct CDR3 protein forms one entry, paired with its most common genes and DNA. Within this sample are about 70,000 distinct CDR3 sequences, with 73% of them counted one time only. The top ten hold over 25% of the sample. Sequencing input: lung tumor tissue. These receptors all stem from a man between 60 and 75 years old with non-small cell lung cancer.

V is TRBV20-1 and J is TRBJ2-1; 8 bases fit TRBD2. V trimming: 7 bases; J trimming: 16 bases; junction bases outside the gene matches: 27. This CDR3 is 16 amino acids long. Germline-derived CDR1 and CDR2 are DFQATT and SNEGSKA (reference sequence). The CDR3 DNA is TGCAGTGTTACCTCCTCACTAGCGGAGACCTACAATGAGTATTTCTTC. This translates into CSVTSSLAETYNEYFF.

The chain combines TRBV11-2 with TRBJ2-3; perhaps TRBD2 as D (5 bases). This CDR3 region has 18 residues. V was pared by 6 bases and J by 3 bases, with 25 bases between. CDR1 is SGHAT, CDR2 FQNNGV, per germline. CDR3 in amino acids: CASRLRSHAGVWTDTQYF. CDR3 nucleotide sequence: TGTGCCAGCAGATTACGTTCCCATGCGGGCGTATGGACAGATACGCAGTATTTT.

This clonotype has ten or more counts. The chain recombines TRBV6-5 with TRBJ2-7; D assignment may be TRBD1 or TRBD2 (5 bases each). The V gene's germline CDR1 is MNHEY and CDR2 SVGAGI. The CDR3 contains 15 residues. V was shortened by 3 bases and J by 7 bases, with 19 bases between the two germline ends. The CDR3 nucleotides are TGTGCCAGCAGTTATGGGTCGGGACCTCCCGTAGAGCAGTACTTC. It codes for CASSYGSGPPVEQYF.

With regard to this clonotype: Likely a read error: the CDR3 ends without its conserved phenylalanine or tryptophan. The chain couples TRBV6-5 to TRBJ1-3; D is ambiguous. Germline CDR1 is MNHEY and CDR2 is SVGAGI. This CDR3 comprises 15 residues. The CDR3 DNA reads TGTGCCAGCGGTTACTCGAGGTCACCTGGAAACACCATATATATT. Amino acids: CASGYSRSPGNTIYI.

Comments on this clonotype: A read error may produce the germline difference seen at one junction end. This chain links TRBV6-5 with TRBJ2-1; D possibly corresponds to TRBD1 (6 bases). The CDR3 loop spans 15 amino acids. Germline CDR1 MNHEY, CDR2 SVGAGI. This CDR3 reads CASSFGQWALNEQFF. DNA of the CDR3: TGTGCCAGCAGTTTTGGACAGTGGGCGCTCAATGAACAGTTCTTC.

The chain uses TRBV5-4 and TRBJ2-1; 8 positions match TRBD2. The J segment lost 7 bases and the V segment lost 2 bases, leaving 5 bases of the junction unmatched. There are 14 residues in the CDR3. CDR1 and CDR2 from the germline V gene are SGHNT and YYREEE (reference sequence). CDR3 in DNA: TGTGCCAGCAGCTTTCCAGCGGGAGATAATGAGCAGTTCTTC. Translation gives CASSFPAGDNEQFF.

This clonotype was detected many times. The rearrangement links TRBV2 to TRBJ2-1; tentative D call: TRBD2 (6 bases). This CDR3 is 13 amino acids long. Germline assignment: CDR1 SNHLY and CDR2 FYNNEI. The V end lost 10 bases, the J end lost 2 bases, and 12 bases lay between the germline ends. Here the CDR3 DNA reads TGTGCCACGTCCGGGACTCCCTACAATGAGCAGTTCTTC. As protein: CATSGTPYNEQFF.

The table lists this clonotype with a count of one. The germline gene is not matched at one end of the junction; a read error may be the cause. The chain has TRBV20-1 and TRBJ2-3; tentative D call: TRBD2 (5 bases). Germline V lookup: CDR1 DFQATT, CDR2 SNEGSKA (reference sequence). The CDR3 loop spans 15 amino acids. CDR3 amino acids: CSVEGSGRYTDTQYF. The CDR3 DNA sequence: TGCAGTGTCGAAGGGAGCGGCAGATACACAGATACACAGTATTTT.

Concerning this clonotype itself: The conserved closing phenylalanine or tryptophan is absent in this CDR3, likely reflecting a read error. The chain has TRBV13 and TRBJ2-1; perhaps TRBD2 as D (5 bases). The CDR3 is 16 residues long. The V end lost 7 bases, the J end lost 1 base, and 17 bases lay between the germline ends. Germline values: CDR1 PRHDT, CDR2 FYEKMQ (reference sequence). CDR3 residues: CASTSRGTSSYNEQFI. CDR3 nucleotides: TGTGCCAGCACCTCCCGAGGTACTAGTTCCTACAATGAGCAGTTCATC.

This chain links TRBV18 with TRBJ2-1; D unresolved. The CDR3 has 17 amino acids. Germline CDR1 is KGHSH and CDR2 is LQKENI. Deletions cut 3 bases from V and 5 bases from J, with 20 bases between. The CDR3 reads CASSPVPTSRNNNEQFF. The CDR3 bases are TGTGCCAGCTCACCCGTACCTACCTCCCGAAACAACAATGAGCAGTTCTTC.

The chain combines TRBV29-1 with TRBJ2-6; possibly TRBD1 or TRBD2 for D (5 bases each). Trimming took 6 bases from V and 15 from J, leaving 27 bases between them. The CDR3 runs 15 residues. The germline V gene has CDR1 SQVTM and CDR2 ANQGSEA. This CDR3 is CSVRVSSSGTNTLTF. As DNA, the CDR3 is TGCAGCGTGAGGGTTTCTAGTTCGGGGACCAACACCCTGACTTTC.

To note about this clonotype: The junction shows a germline mismatch at one end, possibly a read error. V usage is TRBV6-2 or TRBV6-3 and J usage is TRBJ2-7, with D perhaps TRBD2 (6 bases). Germline V lookup: CDR1 MNHEY, CDR2 SVGEGT. This CDR3 contains 15 residues. CDR3 sequence (DNA): TGTGTCAGCAGTTTGCTAGCGCCCGACTCCTACGAGCAGTACTTC. Translating gives CVSSLLAPDSYEQYF.

With regard to this clonotype: A read error may account for a junction end that differs from germline. This chain connects TRBV29-1 to TRBJ2-4, with D possibly matching TRBD2 (5 bases). CDR1 and CDR2 from the germline V gene are SQVTM and ANQGSEA. The CDR3 totals 13 residues. The CDR3 region has the DNA TGTAACGTTGTAGCCCCGGGAACGAACATTCAGTACTTC. It encodes CNVVAPGTNIQYF. The full variable domain, its missing parts supplied by reference TRBV29-1 and TRBJ2-4, is SAVISQKPSRDICQRGTSLTIQCQVDSQVTMMFWYRQQPGQSLTLIATANQGSEATYESGFVIDKFPISRPNLTFSTLTVSNMSPEDSSIYLCNVVAPGTNIQYFGAGTRLSVL.

On this clonotype: A read error is likely, as this CDR3 ends without the conserved phenylalanine or tryptophan. This chain links TRBV5-4 with TRBJ2-7; tentatively, D is TRBD1 or TRBD2 (5 bases each). This CDR3 has 14 amino acids. Germline V gives CDR1 SGHNT, CDR2 YYREEE (reference sequence). The CDR3 loop reads CASSLSRGSYEQYL. As DNA, the CDR3 is TGTGCAAGCAGCTTGTCGAGGGGATCCTACGAGCAGTACCTC.

V and J are TRBV28 and TRBJ2-3; 8 nucleotides align to TRBD2. The CDR3 is made up of 15 amino acids. J was trimmed by 4 bases and V by 3 bases; bases with no gene match: 6. CDR1 and CDR2 from the germline V gene are MDHEN and SYDVKM. Here the CDR3 reads CASSFRSGSADTQYF. As DNA, the CDR3 is TGTGCCAGCAGTTTCAGGAGCGGGAGTGCAGATACGCAGTATTTT.

This clonotype was recorded many times. Compared with germline, one end of the junction differs, possibly owing to a read error. The chain joins TRBV6-5 to TRBJ2-3; no clear D. Germline V lookup: CDR1 MNHEY, CDR2 SVGAGI. CDR3 length: 14 residues. The CDR3 protein is CARSYSDLRDKQYF. The CDR3 nucleotides read TGTGCCAGAAGTTACTCGGACCTTAGAGATAAGCAGTATTTT.

Note on this clonotype: The junction departs from germline at one end; a sequencing error may be responsible. The chain is built from TRBV6-5 and TRBJ1-1; a weak D match, TRBD1 (6 bases). The CDR3 runs to 15 residues. CDR1 is MNHEY and CDR2 is SVGAGI in the germline V gene. Here the CDR3 reads CASSPGEGPNTEAFF. In nucleotides, the CDR3 is TGTGCCAGCAGTCCAGGGGAGGGCCCCAACACTGAGGCTTTCTTT.

The J gene is TRBJ1-1, the V gene TRBV11-2, with D possibly being TRBD1 (6 bases). The germline V gene has CDR1 SGHAT and CDR2 FQNNGV. The CDR3 has 15 amino acids. Trimming pared 5 bases from V and 11 bases from J, leaving 24 bases between. CDR3 DNA: TGTGCCAGCAGCATTGGCTCGAACAGGGATAATGATGCTTTCTTT. It translates to CASSIGSNRDNDAFF.

The chain employs TRBV11-2 and TRBJ2-1; 10 positions match TRBD2. The CDR3 runs to 15 residues. Trimming cost V 2 bases and J 10 bases; bases outside gene matches: 8. Germline CDR1 SGHAT, CDR2 FQNNGV. The CDR3 coding sequence is TGTGCCAGCAGCTTAACTAGCGGGGCGCGGTGGGAGCAGTTCTTC. Translated, it gives CASSLTSGARWEQFF.

Remarks on this clonotype: The junction does not match germline at one end; this may be a read error. This chain links TRBV5-5 with TRBJ2-1, with D uncertain. Germline V gene sequence: CDR1 SGHKS, CDR2 YYEKEE (reference sequence). This CDR3 is 13 amino acids long. CDR3 sequence: CASSPFNVYEQFF. The CDR3 DNA is TGTGCCAGCAGCCCCTTCAACGTCTATGAACAGTTCTTC.

As regards this clonotype: One junction end does not reproduce the germline sequence, and a read error may be involved. The J gene is TRBJ1-3, the V gene TRBV20-1; perhaps TRBD1 as D (5 bases). There are 13 residues in the CDR3. Germline-derived CDR1 and CDR2 are DFQATT and SNEGSKA (reference sequence). CDR3: CSVRTDTGKKICF. As DNA, the CDR3 is TGCAGTGTTCGTACGGACACTGGAAAAAAAATATGTTTT.

For this clonotype: At one boundary the junction diverges from the germline segment, which might be a read error. V gene TRBV11-1 combines with J gene TRBJ1-1; D is unclear. CDR1 is SGHAT, CDR2 FQDESV, per germline (reference sequence). The CDR3 covers 13 residues. DNA of the CDR3: TGTGCCAGCAGTTTAGCGCCGGGAGCTGAAGCTTCCTTT. Residues: CASSLAPGAEASF.

Only one count was recorded for this clonotype. Here the CDR3 omits its conserved ending phenylalanine or tryptophan, so a read error is the likely source. The chain is built from TRBV20-1 and TRBJ2-5; maybe TRBD1 (5 bases). The CDR3 is 14 residues long. CDR1 DFQATT and CDR2 SNEGSKA come from the germline V gene (reference sequence). CDR3 nucleotides: TGCAGTGCTAGCCGCAAAGGTCCGACAGAGGCCCAGTACCTC. The encoded protein is CSASRKGPTEAQYL.

The V gene is TRBV24-1, the J gene TRBJ2-5; D may be TRBD1 (6 bases). This CDR3 region has 13 residues. Germline V gene data show CDR1 as KGHDR and CDR2 as SFDVKD. V was trimmed by 3 bases and J by 9 bases, leaving 13 bases between them. The CDR3 DNA is TGTGCCACCAGTGATGGCTGGGACAACCCCCAGTACTTC. Its protein is CATSDGWDNPQYF.

In regard to this clonotype: At one of its ends the junction is not consistent with the germline gene, which may arise from a read error. The V gene is TRBV6-5, the J gene TRBJ1-2, with D possibly being TRBD1 (6 bases). CDR3 length: 13 residues. CDR1 is MNHEY, CDR2 SVGAGI, per germline. In DNA form, the CDR3 reads TGTGGCAGCAACCGGGACACCGGAGTTGGCTACACCTTC. It is translated as CGSNRDTGVGYTF.

The CDR3 loop is CVGSEGHNQPQHF. DNA of the CDR3: TGTGTCGGCAGTGAAGGTCACAATCAGCCCCAGCATTTT. The chain employs TRBV6-1 and TRBJ1-5; D is ambiguous. This CDR3 contains 13 residues. The germline CDR1 and CDR2 sequences are MNHNS and SASEGT.

The V and J genes are TRBV11-2 and TRBJ2-1; 8 nucleotides agree with TRBD2. V lost 1 base to trimming and J lost 4 bases; unmatched junction nucleotides: 3. Germline V gene lookup returns CDR1 SGHAT and CDR2 FQNNGV. CDR3 length: 15 amino acids. CDR3: CASSLAGGFYNEQFF. CDR3 DNA sequence: TGTGCCAGCAGCTTAGCGGGAGGGTTTTACAATGAGCAGTTCTTC.

This clonotype was detected a few times. A clone one base away is much larger, so this may be a read error. The chain has TRBV29-1 and TRBJ1-2; D is undetermined. Deletions cut 8 bases from V and 5 bases from J, with 9 bases between. Germline V gene lookup returns CDR1 SQVTM and CDR2 ANQGSEA. This CDR3 comprises 10 residues. The CDR3 bases are TGCAGCACCGGGGAGTATGGCTACACCTTC. It specifies CSTGEYGYTF.